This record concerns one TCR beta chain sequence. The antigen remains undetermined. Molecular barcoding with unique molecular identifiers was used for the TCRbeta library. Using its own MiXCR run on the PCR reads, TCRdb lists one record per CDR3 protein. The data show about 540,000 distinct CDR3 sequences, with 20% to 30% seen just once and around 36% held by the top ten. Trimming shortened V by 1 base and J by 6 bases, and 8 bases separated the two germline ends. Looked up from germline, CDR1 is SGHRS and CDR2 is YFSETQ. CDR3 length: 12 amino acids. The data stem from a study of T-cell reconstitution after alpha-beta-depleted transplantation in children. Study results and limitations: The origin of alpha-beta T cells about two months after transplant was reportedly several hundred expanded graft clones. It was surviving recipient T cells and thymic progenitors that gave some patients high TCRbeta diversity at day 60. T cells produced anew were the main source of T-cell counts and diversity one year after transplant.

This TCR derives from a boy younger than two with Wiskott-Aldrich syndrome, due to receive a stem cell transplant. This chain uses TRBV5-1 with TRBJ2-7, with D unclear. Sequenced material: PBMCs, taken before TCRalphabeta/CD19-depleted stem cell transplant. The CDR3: CASSLIPFEQYF. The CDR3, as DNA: TGCGCCAGCAGCTTGATCCCGTTCGAGCAGTACTTC.